The rows below give T cell receptor beta chains drawn from one sample of a study of tumor-infiltrating lymphocytes in localized non-small cell lung cancer. Produced via immunoSEQ multiplex PCR; TCRdb's table is partial and in-frame only. This sample has roughly 9,200 clones, with 65% to 85% found just once. Material for sequencing was uninvolved lung tissue not adjacent to the tumor. The receptors derive from a human donor with non-small cell lung cancer. Each CDR3 is given with its conserved first and last residue. A D gene is named only where the DNA matches it firmly. Expanded clones get a size class; other rows say once, few or many, or leave the size out.

size	V	J	length	D	DNA	CDR3
NA	TRBV28	TRBJ2-7	15	NA	TGTGCCAGCAGTTTCCTCGGGGGAGACCTCTACGAGCAGTACTTC	CASSFLGGDLYEQYF
NA	TRBV7-9	TRBJ2-2	14	TRBD2	TGTGCCAGCCGAGGACTAGCGGGTGCCGGGGAGCTGTTTTTT	CASRGLAGAGELFF
NA	TRBV19	TRBJ2-7	14	NA	TGTGCCAGTAGTCCAGACACAAGGCTCTACGAGCAGTACTTC	CASSPDTRLYEQYF
NA	TRBV4-1	TRBJ1-4	15	NA	TGCGCCAGCAGCCAGGCAGGCAGCGGTAATGAAAAACTGTTTTTT	CASSQAGSGNEKLFF
few	TRBV18	TRBJ1-3	20	TRBD1	TGTGCCAGCTCACAGTCACCGGGACAGGGCACAGGCAACTGGGGAAACACCATATATTTT	CASSQSPGQGTGNWGNTIYF
NA	TRBV2	TRBJ1-2	12	TRBD1	TGTGCCAGCAGCGGGACAGCCTATGGCTACACCTTC	CASSGTAYGYTF
NA	TRBV23-1	TRBJ1-4	15	TRBD1	TGCGCCAGCAGTCGTGAGACAGGGCGTAATGAAAAACTGTTTTTT	CASSRETGRNEKLFF
once	TRBV7-2	TRBJ2-7	19	TRBD1	TGTGCCAGCAGCTTGAGGGGAGGGGATGGACAGGGGCTGTTTTTCGAGCAGTACTTC	CASSLRGGDGQGLFFEQYF
NA	TRBV10-1	TRBJ2-1	16	TRBD1	TGCGCCAGCAGTGAGGTTGGGACAGGGCCGTACAATGAGCAGTTCTTC	CASSEVGTGPYNEQFF
NA	TRBV29-1	TRBJ2-3	15	NA	TGCAGCGTTGCGGGGTTGTTACAGGGCACAGATACGCAGTATTTT	CSVAGLLQGTDTQYF
NA	TRBV15	TRBJ2-3	15	NA	TGTGCCACCAGCAGAGCCCAGGGGATCACAGATACGCAGTATTTT	CATSRAQGITDTQYF
NA	TRBV10-3	TRBJ1-5	15	NA	TGTGCCATCAGTGCGGGGGCGTATAGCAATCAGCCCCAGCATTTT	CAISAGAYSNQPQHF
NA	TRBV5-4	TRBJ1-2	14	NA	TGTGCCAGCAGCCGGGAAGATACTAACTATGGCTACACCTTC	CASSREDTNYGYTF
NA	TRBV27	TRBJ1-2	14	NA	TGTGCCAGCAGTTTTAGGGGGGGGAACTATGGCTACACCTTC	CASSFRGGNYGYTF
NA	TRBV4-2	TRBJ2-5	16	NA	TGTGCCAGCAGCCAAGGTGAGAGCGGGCGGCGAGAGACCCAGTACTTC	CASSQGESGRRETQYF
NA	TRBV7-7	TRBJ2-3	13	NA	TGTGCCAGCAGCGAACAGGGACGGGATACGCAGTATTTT	CASSEQGRDTQYF
few	TRBV10-2	TRBJ2-7	14	TRBD1	TGCGCCAGCAGAGCTATGGACAGGGGCTACGAGCAGTACTTC	CASRAMDRGYEQYF
NA	TRBV5-1	TRBJ2-2	16	TRBD1	TGCGCCAGCAGCTCGGCCGGGACAGGAGGCACCGGGGAGCTGTTTTTT	CASSSAGTGGTGELFF
NA	TRBV11-2	TRBJ1-2	15	NA	TGTGCCAGCAGCTTAGGGTCAGCGAATAACTATGGCTACACCTTC	CASSLGSANNYGYTF
once	TRBV19	TRBJ2-1	18	NA	TGTGCCAGTAGTATTTGGCCCCCGGGACCAGAGATTAACAATGAGCAGTTCTTC	CASSIWPPGPEINNEQFF
NA	TRBV10-3	TRBJ1-5	15	NA	TGTGCCACAAGGTTGACGGGACAAACGAATCAGCCCCAGCATTTT	CATRLTGQTNQPQHF
NA	TRBV5-4	TRBJ1-3	16	NA	TGTGCCAGCAGCTTGGAGGGTTACGAAGGGCGAAACACCATATATTTT	CASSLEGYEGRNTIYF